The clone carrying this T cell receptor (beta chain) was observed a few times. The sample is drawn from a study of blood T cells in healthy people across ages. Aged roughly 6 to 100, donors were systemically healthy Caucasians from Russia. Germline V gene data show CDR1 as SEHNR and CDR2 as FQNEAQ (reference sequence). The CDR3 totals 15 residues. The V end lost 5 bases, the J end lost 2 bases, and 14 bases lay between the germline ends. A second roughly 6 to 11 cycle PCR used barcoded and J-beta primers. TCRdb re-called the 5' RACE reads through MiXCR, storing one row per CDR3 protein. The sample has under 2,000,000 distinct CDR3 sequences; roughly 52% are singletons.

The receptor was derived from a woman in her forties in good health. The sequenced material came from blood. The chain links TRBV7-9 to TRBJ2-3; no clear D gene. As DNA, the CDR3 is TGTGCCAGCAGCAAACTCTCCCCGAACACAGATACGCAGTATTTT. Its translation is CASSKLSPNTDTQYF.